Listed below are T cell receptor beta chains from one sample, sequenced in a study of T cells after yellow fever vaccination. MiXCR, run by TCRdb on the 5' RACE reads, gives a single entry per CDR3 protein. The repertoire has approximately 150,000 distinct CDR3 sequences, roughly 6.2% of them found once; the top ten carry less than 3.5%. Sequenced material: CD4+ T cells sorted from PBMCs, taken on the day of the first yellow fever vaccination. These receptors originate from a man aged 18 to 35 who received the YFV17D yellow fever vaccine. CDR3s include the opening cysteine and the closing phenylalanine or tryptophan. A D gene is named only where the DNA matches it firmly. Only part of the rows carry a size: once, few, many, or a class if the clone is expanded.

DNA: TGTGCCAGCAGTTACAGGCCTAGCTCCTACGAGCAGTACTTC; CDR3: CASSYRPSSYEQYF; size: many; J: TRBJ2-7; D: -; V: TRBV6-5
DNA: TGTGCCAGCAGCTCTCTCGTCGCGAATGAGCAGTTCTTC; CDR3: CASSSLVANEQFF; size: few; J: TRBJ2-1; D: -; V: TRBV7-2
DNA: TGTGCCAGCAGCTTGGAAGTTGAGCAGTTCTTC; CDR3: CASSLEVEQFF; size: many; J: TRBJ2-1; D: -; V: TRBV5-6
DNA: TGCAGTGCTAAAGGACAGGGGGCCTCTTCGAACACCGGGGAGCTGTTTTTT; CDR3: CSAKGQGASSNTGELFF; size: few; J: TRBJ2-2; D: TRBD1; V: TRBV20-1
DNA: TGTGCGATAGCGGGGTCCAACACCGGGGAGCTGTTTTTT; CDR3: CAIAGSNTGELFF; size: -; J: TRBJ2-2; D: TRBD2; V: TRBV12-3/TRBV12-4
DNA: TGTGCCAGCAGCCAAGGACGGGATTCACCCCTCCACTTT; CDR3: CASSQGRDSPLHF; size: -; J: TRBJ1-6; D: -; V: TRBV3-1
DNA: TGCAGTGGACTAGCGGGTCCGGAGACCCAGTACTTC; CDR3: CSGLAGPETQYF; size: many; J: TRBJ2-5; D: TRBD2; V: TRBV20-1
DNA: TGCGCCAGCAGCTTTAATCCGGGAAACAACTATGGCTACACCTTC; CDR3: CASSFNPGNNYGYTF; size: few; J: TRBJ1-2; D: -; V: TRBV5-1
DNA: TGTGCCAGAGGGACAGTCAGTCTCTACAATGAGCAGTTCTTC; CDR3: CARGTVSLYNEQFF; size: few; J: TRBJ2-1; D: TRBD1; V: TRBV2
DNA: TGTGCCAGCAGTCCCGGGCCGGGGGGGGCCAAAAACATTCAGTACTTC; CDR3: CASSPGPGGAKNIQYF; size: -; J: TRBJ2-4; D: TRBD2; V: TRBV6-2/TRBV6-3
DNA: TGTGCCGTTCAGACTGTGGCGGGGGATACGCAGTATTTT; CDR3: CAVQTVAGDTQYF; size: many; J: TRBJ2-3; D: -; V: TRBV6-5
DNA: TGTGCCAGGAGCCCCAGGCTCTTACTAGCCAAAAACATTCAGTACTTC; CDR3: CARSPRLLLAKNIQYF; size: once; J: TRBJ2-4; D: -; V: TRBV5-3
DNA: TGTGCCAGCAGCTTAGGCCCCTACACTGAAGCTTTCTTT; CDR3: CASSLGPYTEAFF; size: many; J: TRBJ1-1; D: -; V: TRBV7-2
DNA: TGCGCCAGCAGCTTGGCGGGCACAACTAATGAAAAACTGTTTTTT; CDR3: CASSLAGTTNEKLFF; size: few; J: TRBJ1-4; D: -; V: TRBV5-1
DNA: TGCGCCAGCAGCTCTGATGGACAGCCCATGAACACTGAAGCTTTCTTT; CDR3: CASSSDGQPMNTEAFF; size: many; J: TRBJ1-1; D: -; V: TRBV5-1
DNA: TGTGCCAGCAGTGAGACGCTCGGGCCCACAGATACGCAGTATTTT; CDR3: CASSETLGPTDTQYF; size: few; J: TRBJ2-3; D: -; V: TRBV2
DNA: TGTGCCACCAGCGACGGTAACAACCATGAGCAGTTCTTC; CDR3: CATSDGNNHEQFF; size: many; J: TRBJ2-1; D: -; V: TRBV24-1
DNA: TGCGCCAGCAGCTTGGATGCTGGGGCCAACGTCCTGACTTTC; CDR3: CASSLDAGANVLTF; size: many; J: TRBJ2-6; D: -; V: TRBV5-1
DNA: TGTGCCAGCAGCCTGACTAGCGCGGAGACCCAGTACTTC; CDR3: CASSLTSAETQYF; size: -; J: TRBJ2-5; D: TRBD2; V: TRBV7-2
DNA: TGTGCCAGCAGTACGGACCTTCACACCGGGGAGCTGTTTTTT; CDR3: CASSTDLHTGELFF; size: many; J: TRBJ2-2; D: -; V: TRBV6-4
DNA: TGTGCCAGCCACTCTAGCGGTTACGAGCAGTACTTC; CDR3: CASHSSGYEQYF; size: few; J: TRBJ2-7; D: TRBD2; V: TRBV5-6
DNA: TGTGCCAGCAGTTACGCCGGCTCCGAGCAGTACTTC; CDR3: CASSYAGSEQYF; size: many; J: TRBJ2-7; D: -; V: TRBV6-6
DNA: TGTGCCAGCGATAGGGGGAATGAGCAGTTCTTC; CDR3: CASDRGNEQFF; size: many; J: TRBJ2-1; D: -; V: TRBV12-3/TRBV12-4
DNA: TGTGCCAGCAGCTTATATCGGCAGGAAGGAGAGACCCAGTACTTC; CDR3: CASSLYRQEGETQYF; size: -; J: TRBJ2-5; D: -; V: TRBV7-2
DNA: TGCGCCAGCAGCTTAGAGAACACTGGAAACACCATATATTTT; CDR3: CASSLENTGNTIYF; size: many; J: TRBJ1-3; D: -; V: TRBV5-1
DNA: TGCGCCAGCAGCGAACAGGGTATCACAGATACGCAGTATTTT; CDR3: CASSEQGITDTQYF; size: -; J: TRBJ2-3; D: -; V: TRBV5-1
DNA: TGCGCCAGCAGCCAAGGGGGGGCTCTACAAGAGACCCAGTACTTC; CDR3: CASSQGGALQETQYF; size: many; J: TRBJ2-5; D: -; V: TRBV4-1
DNA: TGTGCCAGCAACCTAGCGGGACTAGCGAACACCGGGGAGCTGTTTTTT; CDR3: CASNLAGLANTGELFF; size: many; J: TRBJ2-2; D: TRBD2; V: TRBV5-6
DNA: TGTGCCAGCAGCTGGACAGACAGGGGCGCTGAAGCTTTCTTT; CDR3: CASSWTDRGAEAFF; size: many; J: TRBJ1-1; D: TRBD1; V: TRBV5-4
DNA: TGTGCCAGCAGCTTCCTCGGGGCCAACGCAGATACGCAGTATTTT; CDR3: CASSFLGANADTQYF; size: many; J: TRBJ2-3; D: -; V: TRBV7-9
DNA: TGCGCCAGCAGCCAAGAAAATCGGCTAGCGGGGGGCGGGCAGTATTTT; CDR3: CASSQENRLAGGGQYF; size: many; J: TRBJ2-3; D: TRBD2; V: TRBV4-1
DNA: TGCGCCAGCAGCCCTTTAATCCAGCCGCGGTACAATGAGCAGTTCTTC; CDR3: CASSPLIQPRYNEQFF; size: many; J: TRBJ2-1; D: -; V: TRBV4-1
DNA: TGTGCCAGCAGTTTGGACAGGGGGGATACGCAGTATTTT; CDR3: CASSLDRGDTQYF; size: many; J: TRBJ2-3; D: TRBD1; V: TRBV12-3/TRBV12-4
DNA: TGCAGTGTCAGTCGGACGGGTAATGAAAAACTGTTTTTT; CDR3: CSVSRTGNEKLFF; size: many; J: TRBJ1-4; D: -; V: TRBV20-1
DNA: TGCAGTGCTTCCCTCGGGGGCTCCCGCACAGATACGCAGTATTTT; CDR3: CSASLGGSRTDTQYF; size: few; J: TRBJ2-3; D: -; V: TRBV20-1
DNA: TGTGCCAGCAGCTTGGGCGAAGGAGGGACGGAAGCTTTCTTT; CDR3: CASSLGEGGTEAFF; size: few; J: TRBJ1-1; D: -; V: TRBV7-2
DNA: TGTGCCAGCAGTTTAATCAGGGTAGGGGGGAACACTGAAGCTTTCTTT; CDR3: CASSLIRVGGNTEAFF; size: few; J: TRBJ1-1; D: -; V: TRBV12-3/TRBV12-4
DNA: TGCAGCGTTGAGAGGGGACTCCTGAACACTGAAGCTTTCTTT; CDR3: CSVERGLLNTEAFF; size: -; J: TRBJ1-1; D: -; V: TRBV29-1
DNA: TGCGCCAGCAGCCAAGACTGGAAATACACAGATACGCAGTATTTT; CDR3: CASSQDWKYTDTQYF; size: many; J: TRBJ2-3; D: -; V: TRBV4-3
DNA: TGCAGTGCTACCAGCGGGCCCACAGATACGCAGTATTTT; CDR3: CSATSGPTDTQYF; size: -; J: TRBJ2-3; D: -; V: TRBV20-1
DNA: TGTGCCAGCAGTTTGATGACACGGGCTGAAAAACTGTTTTTT; CDR3: CASSLMTRAEKLFF; size: -; J: TRBJ1-4; D: -; V: TRBV12-3/TRBV12-4
DNA: TGTGCCAGCAGTGTGTGGCCATATGGCTACACCTTC; CDR3: CASSVWPYGYTF; size: -; J: TRBJ1-2; D: -; V: TRBV25-1
DNA: TGCAGCTTCACCATGGGGGCAGGAGCTTTCTTT; CDR3: CSFTMGAGAFF; size: few; J: TRBJ1-1; D: -; V: TRBV29-1
DNA: TGTGCCAGCATCAAAGGTGGCAGAACCCAAGAGACCCAGTACTTC; CDR3: CASIKGGRTQETQYF; size: many; J: TRBJ2-5; D: -; V: TRBV6-2/TRBV6-3
DNA: TGTGCCAGCAGCTCCGGACAGGCACCTAATGAAAAACTGTTTTTT; CDR3: CASSSGQAPNEKLFF; size: few; J: TRBJ1-4; D: TRBD1; V: TRBV5-4
DNA: TGTGCCAGCTCACCGCACACCCAAGAGACCCAGTACTTC; CDR3: CASSPHTQETQYF; size: many; J: TRBJ2-5; D: -; V: TRBV18
DNA: TGCAGTGCTAGAGATAGCGCTACCCAAGAGACCCAGTACTTC; CDR3: CSARDSATQETQYF; size: many; J: TRBJ2-5; D: -; V: TRBV20-1
DNA: TGTGCCACCAGTGATCGGGGGACTAGCCCAGGCACCGGGGAGCTGTTTTTT; CDR3: CATSDRGTSPGTGELFF; size: many; J: TRBJ2-2; D: TRBD2; V: TRBV24-1
DNA: TGTGCCACCGGCCTGCTAGCGGGGGGCGGCACAGATACGCAGTATTTT; CDR3: CATGLLAGGGTDTQYF; size: few; J: TRBJ2-3; D: TRBD2; V: TRBV19
DNA: TGTGCCAGCAGCCCGGGACAGCTTAACTATGGCTACACCTTC; CDR3: CASSPGQLNYGYTF; size: few; J: TRBJ1-2; D: TRBD1; V: TRBV14
DNA: TGCGCCAGCAGCTTTACACTAACGAGCACAGATACGCAGTATTTT; CDR3: CASSFTLTSTDTQYF; size: many; J: TRBJ2-3; D: -; V: TRBV5-1
DNA: TGTGCCTTCAAAATTTACAGGTTTCAAGGGGTGCTATTCACCGGGGAGCTGTTTTTT; CDR3: CAFKIYRFQGVLFTGELFF; size: many; J: TRBJ2-2; D: -; V: TRBV12-3/TRBV12-4